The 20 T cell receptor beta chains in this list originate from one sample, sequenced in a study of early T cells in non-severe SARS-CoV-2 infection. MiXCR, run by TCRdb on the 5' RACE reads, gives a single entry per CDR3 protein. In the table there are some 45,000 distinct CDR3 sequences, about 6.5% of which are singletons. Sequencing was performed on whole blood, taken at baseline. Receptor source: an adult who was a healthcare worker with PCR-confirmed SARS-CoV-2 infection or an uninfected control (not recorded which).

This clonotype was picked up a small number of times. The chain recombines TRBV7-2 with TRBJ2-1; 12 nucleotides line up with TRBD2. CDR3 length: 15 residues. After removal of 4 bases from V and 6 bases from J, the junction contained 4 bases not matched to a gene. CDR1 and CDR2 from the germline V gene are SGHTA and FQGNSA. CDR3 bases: TGTGCCAGCAGCTCCTCTAGCGGGGGGGGCAATGAGCAGTTCTTC. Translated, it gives CASSSSSGGGNEQFF.

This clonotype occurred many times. The CDR3 region is CASSQGFSGNTIYF. For the CDR3, the DNA is TGTGCCAGCAGCCAAGGTTTTTCTGGAAACACCATATATTTT. The rearrangement uses TRBV3-1 and TRBJ1-3; no clear D. The CDR3 totals 14 residues. Germline CDR1 and CDR2: LGHDT and YNNKEL (reference sequence). V was clipped by 1 base and J by 1 base, with 5 bases between them.

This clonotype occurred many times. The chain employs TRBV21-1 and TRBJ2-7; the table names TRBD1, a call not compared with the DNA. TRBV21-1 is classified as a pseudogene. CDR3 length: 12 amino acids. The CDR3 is CASTGPSYEQYF. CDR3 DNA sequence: TGTGCCAGCACCGGGCCCTCCTACGAGCAGTACTTC.

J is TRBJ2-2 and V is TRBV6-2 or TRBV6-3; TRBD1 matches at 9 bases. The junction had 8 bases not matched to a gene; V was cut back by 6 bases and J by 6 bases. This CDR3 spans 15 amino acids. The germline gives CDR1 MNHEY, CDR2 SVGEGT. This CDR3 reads CASRGGQGIAGELFF. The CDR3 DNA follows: TGTGCCAGCAGAGGGGGACAGGGAATCGCCGGGGAGCTGTTTTTT.

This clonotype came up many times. The CDR3 DNA is TGTGCCAGCAGCCAACGTCGGGGCAGGGGGAGTCCAGCAACTAATGAAAAACTGTTTTTT. Translated, it gives CASSQRRGRGSPATNEKLFF. V is TRBV14 and J is TRBJ1-4, with 7 bases matching TRBD1. The germline gives CDR1 SGHDN, CDR2 FVKESK. V lost 2 bases to trimming and J lost 0 bases; unmatched junction nucleotides: 15. This CDR3 comprises 20 residues.

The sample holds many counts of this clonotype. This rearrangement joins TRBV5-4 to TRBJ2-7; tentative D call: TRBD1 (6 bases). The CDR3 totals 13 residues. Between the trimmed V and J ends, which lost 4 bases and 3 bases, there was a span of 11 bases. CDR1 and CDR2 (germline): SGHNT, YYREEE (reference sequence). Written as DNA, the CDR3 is TGTGCCAGCAGCCACACAGGGAACTACGAGCAGTACTTC. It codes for CASSHTGNYEQYF. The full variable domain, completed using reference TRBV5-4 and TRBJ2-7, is ETGVTQSPTHLIKTRGQQVTLRCSSQSGHNTVSWYQQALGQGPQFIFQYYREEENGRGNFPPRFSGLQFPNYSSELNVNALELDDSALYLCASSHTGNYEQYFGPGTRLTVT.

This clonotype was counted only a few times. CDR3 sequence: CASSQAGSNTGELFF. The CDR3 DNA reads TGTGCCAGCAGCCAGGCCGGTTCGAACACCGGGGAGCTGTTTTTT. The chain joins TRBV4-2 to TRBJ2-2; no clear D. CDR1 and CDR2 from the germline V gene are LGHNA and YNFKEQ. The CDR3 is 15 residues long. V lost 3 bases and J 0 bases, leaving 8 bases between the germline ends.

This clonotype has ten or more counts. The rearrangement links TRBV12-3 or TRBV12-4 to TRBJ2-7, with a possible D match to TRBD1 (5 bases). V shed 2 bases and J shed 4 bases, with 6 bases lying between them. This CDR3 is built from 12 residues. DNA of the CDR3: TGTGCCAGCAGTTTACAGGGTTACGAGCAGTACTTC. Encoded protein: CASSLQGYEQYF.

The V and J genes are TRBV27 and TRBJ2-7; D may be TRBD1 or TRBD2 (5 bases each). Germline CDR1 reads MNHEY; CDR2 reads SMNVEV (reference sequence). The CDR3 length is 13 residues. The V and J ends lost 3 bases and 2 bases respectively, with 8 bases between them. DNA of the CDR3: TGTGCCAGCAGTTTTGGGGGAACCTACGAGCAGTACTTC. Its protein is CASSFGGTYEQYF.

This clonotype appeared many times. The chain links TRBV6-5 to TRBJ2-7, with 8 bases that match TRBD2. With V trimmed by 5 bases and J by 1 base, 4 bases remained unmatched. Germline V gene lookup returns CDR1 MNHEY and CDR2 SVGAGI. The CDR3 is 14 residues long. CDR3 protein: CASSVAGRSYEQYF. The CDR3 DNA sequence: TGTGCCAGCAGTGTAGCGGGGCGTTCCTACGAGCAGTACTTC.

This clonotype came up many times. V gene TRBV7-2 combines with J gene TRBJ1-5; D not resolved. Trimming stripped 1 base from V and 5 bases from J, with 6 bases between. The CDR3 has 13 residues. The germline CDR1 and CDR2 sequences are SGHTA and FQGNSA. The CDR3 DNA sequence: TGTGCCAGCAGCTTAGAGTCAGATCAGCCCCAGCATTTT. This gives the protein CASSLESDQPQHF.

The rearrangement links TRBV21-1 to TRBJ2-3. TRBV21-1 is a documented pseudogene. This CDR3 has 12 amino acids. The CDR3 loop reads CASSKVADTQYF. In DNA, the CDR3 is TGTGCCAGCAGCAAAGTTGCAGATACGCAGTATTTT.

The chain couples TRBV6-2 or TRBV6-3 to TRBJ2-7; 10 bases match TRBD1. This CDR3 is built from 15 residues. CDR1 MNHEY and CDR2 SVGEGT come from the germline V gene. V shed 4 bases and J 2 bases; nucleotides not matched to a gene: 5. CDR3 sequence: CASSLTGQGTYEQYF. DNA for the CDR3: TGTGCCAGCAGTTTGACGGGACAGGGGACCTACGAGCAGTACTTC.

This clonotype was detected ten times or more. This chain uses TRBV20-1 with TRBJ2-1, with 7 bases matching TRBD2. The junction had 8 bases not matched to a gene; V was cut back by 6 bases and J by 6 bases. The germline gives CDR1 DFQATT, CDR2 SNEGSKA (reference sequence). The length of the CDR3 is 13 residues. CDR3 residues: CSAGGGKGNEQFF. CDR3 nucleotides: TGCAGTGCAGGCGGGGGAAAGGGCAATGAGCAGTTCTTC.

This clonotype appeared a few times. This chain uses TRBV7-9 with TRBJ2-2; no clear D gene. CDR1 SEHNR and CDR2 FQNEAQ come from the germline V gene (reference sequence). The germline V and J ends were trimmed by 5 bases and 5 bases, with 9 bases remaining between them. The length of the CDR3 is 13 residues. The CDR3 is CASSPPRTGELFF. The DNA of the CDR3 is TGTGCCAGCAGCCCCCCTAGGACCGGGGAGCTGTTTTTT.

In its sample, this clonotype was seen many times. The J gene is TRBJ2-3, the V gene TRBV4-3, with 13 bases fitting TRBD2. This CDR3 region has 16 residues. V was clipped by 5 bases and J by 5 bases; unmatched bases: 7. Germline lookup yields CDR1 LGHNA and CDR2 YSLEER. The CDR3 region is CASSRGTSGAQDTQYF. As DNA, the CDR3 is TGCGCCAGCAGCAGAGGGACTAGCGGGGCACAAGATACGCAGTATTTT.

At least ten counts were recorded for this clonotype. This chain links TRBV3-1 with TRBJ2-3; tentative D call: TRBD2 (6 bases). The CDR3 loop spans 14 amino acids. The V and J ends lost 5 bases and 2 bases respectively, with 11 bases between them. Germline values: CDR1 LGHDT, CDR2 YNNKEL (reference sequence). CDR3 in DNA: TGTGCCAGCAGCGCGGGACTCATCACAGATACGCAGTATTTT. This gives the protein CASSAGLITDTQYF.

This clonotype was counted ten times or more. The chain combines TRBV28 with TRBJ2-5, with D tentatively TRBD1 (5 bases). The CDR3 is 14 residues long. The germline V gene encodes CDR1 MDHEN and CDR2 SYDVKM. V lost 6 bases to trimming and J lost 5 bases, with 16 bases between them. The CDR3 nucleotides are TGTGCCAGCAGCCCACCGCCAGGGCAGGAGACCCAGTACTTC. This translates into CASSPPPGQETQYF.

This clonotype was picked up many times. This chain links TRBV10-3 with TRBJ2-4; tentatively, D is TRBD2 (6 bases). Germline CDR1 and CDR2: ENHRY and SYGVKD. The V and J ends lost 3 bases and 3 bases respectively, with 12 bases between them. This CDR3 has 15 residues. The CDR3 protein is CAISEYGGGKNIQYF. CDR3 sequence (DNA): TGTGCCATCAGTGAATATGGGGGAGGCAAAAACATTCAGTACTTC.

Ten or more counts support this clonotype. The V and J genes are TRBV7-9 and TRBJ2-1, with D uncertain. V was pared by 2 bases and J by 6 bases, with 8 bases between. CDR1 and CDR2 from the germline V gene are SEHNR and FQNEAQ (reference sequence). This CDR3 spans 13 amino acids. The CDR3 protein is CASSLTPANEQFF. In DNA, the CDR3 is TGTGCCAGCAGCTTAACTCCGGCCAATGAGCAGTTCTTC.